The 11 T cell receptor beta chains below were found in one sample sequenced in a study of beta chain features in type 1 diabetes. Study-wide results and caveats: Researchers report that Type 1 diabetes patients had moderately but significantly shorter TCRB CDR3s across all four CD4+ subsets.

These receptors have no identified antigens. Since all of the isolated RNA was reverse transcribed, expressed TCRB transcripts were what got sequenced. Method: immunoSEQ multiplex PCR; TCRdb's copy keeps in-frame clones and lacks some. The repertoire holds approximately 260,000 clones, with about 20% as singletons. The source material was naive CD4+ T cells from blood. These receptors were obtained from a woman between 40 and 55 years old with type 1 diabetes.

This chain connects TRBV4-1 to TRBJ2-3; no firm D call. Trimming cost V 4 bases and J 1 base, with 12 bases left between them. Germline-derived CDR1 and CDR2 are MGHRA and YSYEKL. This CDR3 has 15 residues. The CDR3 is CASSPRESGTDTQYF. The CDR3 region has the DNA TGCGCCAGCAGCCCCCGAGAATCGGGCACAGATACGCAGTATTTT.

This clone showed up just a few times. This chain links TRBV6-5 with TRBJ1-1, with TRBD1 identical over 9 bases. V lost 5 bases to trimming and J lost 3 bases; unmatched junction nucleotides: 7. Looked up from germline, CDR1 is MNHEY and CDR2 is SVGAGI. The CDR3 is 15 amino acids. The CDR3 bases are TGTGCCAGCAGTCGGGACAGGGTGGCGGACACTGAAGCTTTCTTT. Translating it yields CASSRDRVADTEAFF.

The rearrangement joins TRBV30 to TRBJ1-2; D remains unclear. The CDR3 runs to 11 residues. V was pared by 2 bases and J by 5 bases, with 6 bases between. Germline loops: CDR1 GTSNPN, CDR2 SVGIG (reference sequence). This CDR3 is CAWSIPYGYTF. The CDR3 DNA follows: TGTGCCTGGAGTATCCCTTATGGCTACACCTTC.

The V gene is TRBV7-9, the J gene TRBJ2-7, with a weak D call TRBD1 (6 bases). The CDR3 is made up of 15 amino acids. CDR1 and CDR2 (germline): SEHNR, FQNEAQ (reference sequence). V shed 5 bases and J shed 7 bases, with 21 bases lying between them. The CDR3 spells CASSPRGTARGEQYF. In DNA, the CDR3 is TGTGCCAGCAGCCCCCGAGGGACGGCGAGGGGGGAGCAGTACTTC.

The gene calls are TRBV30 and TRBJ2-1; 9 bases line up with TRBD2. Germline values: CDR1 GTSNPN, CDR2 SVGIG (reference sequence). The CDR3 is made up of 14 amino acids. V trimming: 1 base; J trimming: 8 bases; junction bases outside the gene matches: 6. The CDR3 reads CAWSGGRVPDEQFF. The CDR3 DNA reads as TGTGCCTGGAGTGGCGGGAGGGTTCCGGATGAGCAGTTCTTC. The variable domain in full, with the rest retrieved from reference TRBV30 and TRBJ2-1, is SQTIHQWPATLVQPVGSPLSLECTVEGTSNPNLYWYRQAAGRGLQLLFYSVGIGQISSEVPQNLSASRPQDRQFILSSKKLLLSDSGFYLCAWSGGRVPDEQFFGPGTRLTVL.

V usage is TRBV5-1 and J usage is TRBJ2-2, with 9 bases that match TRBD1. The CDR3 totals 15 residues. The V gene's germline CDR1 is SGHRS and CDR2 YFSETQ. V lost 1 base and J lost 7; bases outside the gene matches: 5. The CDR3 bases are TGCGCCAGCAGCTTGACAGGGGGCGAGAGCGGGGAGCTGTTTTTT. Protein product: CASSLTGGESGELFF.

Only a few counts were recorded for this clone. The gene calls are TRBV7-9 and TRBJ2-3; 7 nucleotides match TRBD1. The germline V gene encodes CDR1 SEHNR and CDR2 FQNEAQ (reference sequence). The CDR3 sequence is 16 residues long. Germline trimming cut 6 bases from V and 2 bases from J; bases unmatched to any gene: 11. CDR3 in amino acids: CASRQGRQGTTDTQYF. CDR3 DNA: TGTGCCAGCAGACAGGGCCGACAGGGCACCACAGATACGCAGTATTTT.

This clone turned up a few times. The genes are TRBV18 and TRBJ1-5; no definite D call. This CDR3 region has 13 residues. Trimming left V 4 bases short and J 5 bases short, with 9 bases between. Germline V gene sequence: CDR1 KGHSH, CDR2 LQKENI. CDR3 amino acids: CASSLGRDQPQHF. In DNA, the CDR3 is TGTGCCAGCTCACTGGGTCGGGATCAGCCCCAGCATTTT.

The J gene is TRBJ1-2, the V gene TRBV29-1; 9 positions match TRBD1. This CDR3 comprises 11 residues. J was trimmed by 6 bases and V by 6 bases; bases with no gene match: 2. CDR1 is SQVTM, CDR2 ANQGSEA, per germline. In nucleotides, the CDR3 is TGCAGCGTCGGACAGGGGAATGGCTACACCTTC. It specifies CSVGQGNGYTF.

Remarks on this clone: The same CDR3 arises from other DNA sequences in this sample as well. The rearrangement links TRBV29-1 to TRBJ1-2; D call uncertain. Germline CDR1 reads SQVTM; CDR2 reads ANQGSEA. This CDR3 contains 12 residues. V shed 0 bases and J shed 3 bases, with 5 bases lying between them. The CDR3 region is CSVEDRDYGYTF. As DNA, the CDR3 is TGCAGCGTTGAAGATCGGGACTATGGCTACACCTTC.

The V call is TRBV5-1, the J call TRBJ2-5; D remains unclear. This CDR3 is 14 amino acids long. Trimming took 0 bases from V and 1 from J, leaving 7 bases between them. From germline, CDR1 is SGHRS and CDR2 YFSETQ. CDR3 sequence: CASSLDYRQETQYF. The CDR3 DNA sequence: TGCGCCAGCAGCTTGGACTACCGCCAAGAGACCCAGTACTTC.